The sequence of this TCR beta chain was determined in a study of T cell repertoires in cytomegalovirus infection (dated 2019 in TCRdb). Broadly, across the study: Donor HLA type was relevant to the analysis, as public TCR beta signatures indicated carriage of CMV infection together with the matching HLA type. The research as a whole found: The ex vivo response was dominated by HLA-C-restricted CMV-specific TCR beta clonotypes, which also provided the single most frequent clonotype in two of eight donors. In both this cohort and an independent cohort of 352 donors, the cumulative frequency of public TCR beta family members distinguished carriers of CMV infection plus the relevant HLA type.

According to the germline V gene, CDR1 reads SGHRS and CDR2 reads YFSETQ. The CDR3 holds 13 amino acids from the cysteine to the phenylalanine. The only DNA kept is the CDR3, 39 bases in frame from the first base. Trimming removed 7 bases from V and 4 bases from J, leaving 14 bases between the germline ends. As regards this clonotype: There is no known antigen for this receptor. Base quality data are lacking; no much larger clone is found one base away.

This sample was sequenced with an Illumina HiSeq 1500. The public reads were reanalyzed by TCRdb: fastp trimming at Q25, MiXCR alignment, in-frame beta chains only. Each entry is one CDR3 protein sequence, shown with its most common DNA and genes. The sample table shows 680,000 or so distinct CDR3 sequences, and about 40% are seen once. The ten largest make up 2.8% of the sample. This clonotype was sampled from a human donor in good health (CMV status not recorded). Some clones in this sample may be carry-over from other donors' samples. Sequenced: PBMCs. The chain was built from TRBV5-1 and TRBJ1-2; no D gene call is confident. In nucleotide form, the sequence is TGCGCCAGCCAGAGGGAGGCCCCCTATGGCTACACCTTC. This codes for CASQREAPYGYTF.